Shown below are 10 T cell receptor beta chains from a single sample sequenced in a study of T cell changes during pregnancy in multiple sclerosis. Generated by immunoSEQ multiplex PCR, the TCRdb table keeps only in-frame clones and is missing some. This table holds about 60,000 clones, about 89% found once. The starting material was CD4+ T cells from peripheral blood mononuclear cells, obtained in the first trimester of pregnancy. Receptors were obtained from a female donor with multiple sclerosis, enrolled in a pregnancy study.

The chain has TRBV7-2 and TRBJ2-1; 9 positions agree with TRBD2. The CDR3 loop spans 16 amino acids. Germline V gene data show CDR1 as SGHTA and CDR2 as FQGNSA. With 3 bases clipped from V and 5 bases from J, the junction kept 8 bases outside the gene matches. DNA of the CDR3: TGTGCCAGCAGCTTCCGCGGGACTAGCTCTAACAATGAGCAGTTCTTC. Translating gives CASSFRGTSSNNEQFF.

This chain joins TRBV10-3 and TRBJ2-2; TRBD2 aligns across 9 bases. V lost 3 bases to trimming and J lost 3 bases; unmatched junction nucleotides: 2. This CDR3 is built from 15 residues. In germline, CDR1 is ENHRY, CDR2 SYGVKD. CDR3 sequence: CAISESGGYTGELFF. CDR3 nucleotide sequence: TGTGCCATCAGTGAAAGCGGGGGGTACACCGGGGAGCTGTTTTTT.

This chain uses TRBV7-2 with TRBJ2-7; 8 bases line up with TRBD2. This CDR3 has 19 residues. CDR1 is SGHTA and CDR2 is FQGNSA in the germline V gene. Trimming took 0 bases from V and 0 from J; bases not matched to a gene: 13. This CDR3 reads CASSLARAGGHGSSYEQYF. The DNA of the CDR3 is TGTGCCAGCAGCTTAGCGCGGGCGGGGGGCCATGGGAGCTCCTACGAGCAGTACTTC.

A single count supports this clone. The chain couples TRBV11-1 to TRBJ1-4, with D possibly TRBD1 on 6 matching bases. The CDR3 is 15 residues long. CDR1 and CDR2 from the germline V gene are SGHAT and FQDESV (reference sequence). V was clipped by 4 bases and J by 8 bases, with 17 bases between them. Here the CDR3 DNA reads TGTGCCAGCAGCTCCGAGGGGGGGAAGTACGAAAAACTGTTTTTT. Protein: CASSSEGGKYEKLFF.

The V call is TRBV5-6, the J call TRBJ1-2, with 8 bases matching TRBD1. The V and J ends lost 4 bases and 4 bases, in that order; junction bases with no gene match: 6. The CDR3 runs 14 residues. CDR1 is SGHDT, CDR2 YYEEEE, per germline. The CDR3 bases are TGTGCCAGCAGCCCGGACAGGGCGATCTATGGCTACACCTTC. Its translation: CASSPDRAIYGYTF.

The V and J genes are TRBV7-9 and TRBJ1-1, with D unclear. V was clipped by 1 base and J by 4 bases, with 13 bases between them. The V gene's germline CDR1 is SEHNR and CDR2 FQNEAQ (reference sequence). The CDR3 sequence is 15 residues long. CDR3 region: CASSLVKGEGTEAFF. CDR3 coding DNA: TGTGCCAGCAGCTTAGTCAAGGGAGAAGGCACTGAAGCTTTCTTT.

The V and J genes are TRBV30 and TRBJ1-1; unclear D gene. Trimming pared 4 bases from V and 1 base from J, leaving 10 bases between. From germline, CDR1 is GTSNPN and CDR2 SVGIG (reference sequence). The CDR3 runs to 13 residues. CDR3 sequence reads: CAWTRWANTEAFF. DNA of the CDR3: TGTGCCTGGACCAGGTGGGCGAACACTGAAGCTTTCTTT.

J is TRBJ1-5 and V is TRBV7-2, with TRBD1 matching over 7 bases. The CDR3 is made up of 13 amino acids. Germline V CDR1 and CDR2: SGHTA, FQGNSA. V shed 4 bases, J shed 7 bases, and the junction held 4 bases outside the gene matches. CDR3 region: CASSYLQGQPQHF. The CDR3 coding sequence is TGTGCCAGCAGCTATTTACAGGGGCAGCCCCAGCATTTT.

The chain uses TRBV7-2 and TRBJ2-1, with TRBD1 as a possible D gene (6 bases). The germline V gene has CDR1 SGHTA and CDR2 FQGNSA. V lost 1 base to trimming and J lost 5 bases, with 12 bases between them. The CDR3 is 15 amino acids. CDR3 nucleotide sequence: TGTGCCAGCAGCTTAGTCCGGACAGACAACAATGAGCAGTTCTTC. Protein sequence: CASSLVRTDNNEQFF.

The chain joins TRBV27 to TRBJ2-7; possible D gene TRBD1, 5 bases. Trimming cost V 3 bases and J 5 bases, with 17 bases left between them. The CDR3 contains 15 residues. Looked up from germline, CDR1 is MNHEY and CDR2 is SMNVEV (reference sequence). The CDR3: CASSFMGRQNHEQYF. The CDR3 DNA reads TGTGCCAGCAGTTTCATGGGGCGACAGAACCACGAGCAGTACTTC.